Below are 2 T cell receptor beta chains sequenced from a single sample in a study of shared clonotypes between healthy human individuals. Here immunoSEQ multiplex PCR was the method, and the copy in TCRdb shows in-frame clones only, minus some. The repertoire holds approximately 470,000 clones, with over 70% as singletons. Sequencing was performed on PBMCs. Every receptor here comes from a middle-aged woman in good health. Some clones in this sample may be carry-over from other donors' samples.

This rearrangement joins TRBV5-4 to TRBJ1-1; possible D gene TRBD1, 5 bases. The CDR3 loop spans 14 amino acids. V lost 4 bases, J lost 8 bases, and 18 bases lay in between. Germline CDR1 and CDR2: SGHNT and YYREEE (reference sequence). The DNA for the CDR3 is TGTGCCAGCAGCCCCGACCTAGTACAGGAAGAAGCTTTCTTT. It specifies CASSPDLVQEEAFF.

Details on this clone: This likely stems from a read error, as it lies one base from a far larger clone. The V call is TRBV2, the J call TRBJ1-6; D is uncertain. V lost 4 bases to trimming and J lost 6 bases, with 10 bases between them. The germline gives CDR1 SNHLY, CDR2 FYNNEI. The CDR3 runs 14 residues. CDR3 loop: CASSVEACNSPLHF. The CDR3 DNA reads as TGTGCCAGCAGTGTTGAGGCTTGTAATTCACCCCTCCACTTT.